The T cell receptor (beta chain) described here comes from a study of read filtering for tumor transcriptome and immune sequencing (dated by TCRdb to between 2020 and 2021). In the study overall: The cohort was composed of roughly 16 male and more than twelve female patients, with a mean age of roughly 70 years and an age range of roughly 45 to 85. One main goal was a read-filtering strategy for immune repertoire data, in particular deciding whether clonotypes backed by only one read should be removed. TCR-region mapped reads per sample ranged from about 4 to 10.27 million with IR-seq versus only roughly 85 to 1,300 with RNA-seq. Using the same bone marrow samples, the study ran both targeted immune repertoire sequencing and bulk whole-transcriptome sequencing and then compared the TCR repertoires from each method. After DNase treatment, whole-transcriptome libraries were prepared using the TruSeq RNA Access Library Prep Kit. By revised international staging, fewer than ten patients were R-ISS I, some 17 were R-ISS II and more than five were R-ISS III.

This clonotype came up many times. Its antigen target is currently unknown. The record has no base qualities; no much larger clone is one base away. Starting from 400 to 450 ng RNA, TCR libraries were constructed with the Immunoverse kit using molecular barcoded adaptors that cover the alpha/delta and beta/gamma chains. The same RNA used for transcriptome sequencing was used for TCR library preparation. An Illumina HiSeq 4000 with 2 x 150 cycles was used to sequence the TCR libraries. In the paper's pipeline: With MiXCR, TCR reads were aligned to human V, D, J and C references and assembled into CDR3 clonotypes, with quality filtering and error correction included. Clonotype counts and gene usage diversity were analyzed with the tcR package in R. Raw mapping reads were checked after the RNA-seq reads had been mapped by STAR aligner version 2.5.3a onto the human GRCh37 genome. To test the effect of sequencing depth on detected clonotypes, IR-seq fastq files were randomly downsampled using Seqtk 1.3. The public reads were reanalyzed by TCRdb: fastp trimming at Q25, MiXCR alignment, in-frame beta chains only. One record per CDR3 amino acid sequence lists the most common genes and DNA. What appears here as the V and J calls and clone size reflects TCRdb's work, not the paper's. The sample profile shows over 40,000 distinct CDR3 sequences; approximately 12% of them were found once. Of the sample, approximately 14% falls within the top ten clones.

Bone marrow was sampled from every patient at the time of active disease. Ficoll-Hypaque density gradient centrifugation was used to isolate the bone marrow mononuclear cells. Myeloma plasma cells were removed and CD138-negative cells were obtained by negative selection following labeling with CD138 magnetic microbeads on a MACS separator. The purity of the isolated cells was checked by flow cytometry with CD138 antibodies on an Attune NxT. Total RNA was extracted with TRIzol reagent and quantified with a NanoDrop spectrophotometer. Paired RNA-seq and IR-seq were performed on the CD138-negative bone marrow sample of each patient. What the authors observed across the whole study: Single-read clonotypes made up roughly 82% of clonotypes but only 3.5% to 4.5% of total reads in IR-seq, compared with approximately 75% of clonotypes and 44.6% of reads in RNA-seq. The correlation between IR-seq and RNA-seq shared clonotype proportions rose when single-read clonotypes were removed. Compared with RNA-seq, IR-seq captured clonotypes at much greater depth and more reliably, and a smaller IR-seq throughput was enough to identify most of the shared clonotypes. The sorted CD138-negative fraction was a mixed bone marrow immune population, not purified T cells.

The sequence was obtained from a donor older than 35 with multiple myeloma. The sequenced material came from a population of CD138-negative cells sorted from bone marrow. The intended sense of this specimen's cell subset or site label: bone marrow mononuclear cells depleted of CD138+ plasma/myeloma cells by negative magnetic selection.

The encoded CDR3 is CASSIRGSGWDTEAFF. The sequence in DNA is TGTGCCAGTAGTATAAGAGGGTCCGGTTGGGACACTGAAGCTTTCTTT. The chain joins TRBV19 to TRBJ1-1; the D gene cannot be resolved reliably. The CDR3 measures 16 amino acids from cysteine to phenylalanine. The CDR3 DNA has 48 bases and is translated from base 1. The V end loses 2 bases and the J end loses 3 bases, and a stretch of 16 bases separates them. CDR1 LNHDA and CDR2 SQIVND were looked up in the germline V gene (reference sequence).